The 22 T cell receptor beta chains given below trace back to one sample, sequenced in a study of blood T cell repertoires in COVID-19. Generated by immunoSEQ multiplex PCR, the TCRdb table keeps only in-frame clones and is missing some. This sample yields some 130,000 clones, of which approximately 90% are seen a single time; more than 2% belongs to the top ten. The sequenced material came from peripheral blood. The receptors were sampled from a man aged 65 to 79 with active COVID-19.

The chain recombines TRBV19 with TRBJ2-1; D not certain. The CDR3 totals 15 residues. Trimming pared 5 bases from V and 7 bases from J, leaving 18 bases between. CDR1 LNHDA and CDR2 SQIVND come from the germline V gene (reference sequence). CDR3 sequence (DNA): TGTGCCAGTAGTTCGGCCCAGCGCAACGGAAATGAGCAGTTCTTC. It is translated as CASSSAQRNGNEQFF.

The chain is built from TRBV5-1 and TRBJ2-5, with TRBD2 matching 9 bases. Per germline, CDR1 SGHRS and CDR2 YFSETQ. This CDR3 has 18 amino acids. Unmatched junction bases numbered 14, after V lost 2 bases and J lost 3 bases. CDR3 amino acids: CASSLVGGGSGRKETQYF. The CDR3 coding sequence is TGCGCCAGCAGCTTAGTTGGGGGAGGTAGCGGGAGAAAAGAGACCCAGTACTTC.

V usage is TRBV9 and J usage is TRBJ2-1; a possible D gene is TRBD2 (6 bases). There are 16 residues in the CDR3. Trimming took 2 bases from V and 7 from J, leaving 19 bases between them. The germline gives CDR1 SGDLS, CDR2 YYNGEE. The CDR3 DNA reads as TGTGCCAGCAGCGTGGGTGGACGGGAGTTCTCAAATGAGCAGTTCTTC. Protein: CASSVGGREFSNEQFF.

The chain's CDR3 is CASSPRLSYEQYF. CDR3 nucleotide sequence: TGTGCCAGCAGCCCGCGGCTCTCCTACGAGCAGTACTTC. The rearrangement joins TRBV5-8 to TRBJ2-7; D gene uncertain. Trimming took off 4 bases at V and 0 bases at J, with 8 bases between the two ends. Germline V lookup: CDR1 SGHTS, CDR2 YDEGEE. The CDR3 extends over 13 amino acids.

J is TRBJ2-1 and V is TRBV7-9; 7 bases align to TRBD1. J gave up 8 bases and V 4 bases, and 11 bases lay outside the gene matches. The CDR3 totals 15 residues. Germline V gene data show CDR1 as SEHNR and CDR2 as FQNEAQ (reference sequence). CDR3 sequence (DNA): TGTGCCAGCAGCTCCCGGGACAGAAGGCGTGATGAGCAGTTCTTC. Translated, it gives CASSSRDRRRDEQFF.

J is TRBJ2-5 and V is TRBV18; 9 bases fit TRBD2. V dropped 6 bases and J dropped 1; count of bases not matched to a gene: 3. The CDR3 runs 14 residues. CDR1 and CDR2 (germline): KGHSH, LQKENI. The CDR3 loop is CASSDSGGQETQYF. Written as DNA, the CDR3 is TGTGCCAGCTCCGATAGCGGGGGCCAAGAGACCCAGTACTTC.

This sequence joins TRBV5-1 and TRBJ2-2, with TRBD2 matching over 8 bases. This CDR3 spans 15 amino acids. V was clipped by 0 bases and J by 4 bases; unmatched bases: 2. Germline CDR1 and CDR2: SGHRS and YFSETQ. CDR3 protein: CASSLAGTSTGELFF. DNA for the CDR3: TGCGCCAGCAGCTTGGCCGGGACTAGCACCGGGGAGCTGTTTTTT.

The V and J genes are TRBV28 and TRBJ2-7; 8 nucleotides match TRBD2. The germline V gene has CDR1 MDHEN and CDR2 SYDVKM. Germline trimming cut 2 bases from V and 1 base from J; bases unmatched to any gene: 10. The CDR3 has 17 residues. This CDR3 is CASSLPGGASGSYEQYF. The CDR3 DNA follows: TGTGCCAGCAGTTTACCGGGGGGGGCTAGCGGGTCCTACGAGCAGTACTTC.

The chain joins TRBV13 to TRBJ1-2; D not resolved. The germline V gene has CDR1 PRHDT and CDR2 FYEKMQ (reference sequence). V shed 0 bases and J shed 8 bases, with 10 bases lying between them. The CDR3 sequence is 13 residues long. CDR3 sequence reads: CASSLGTSGGYTF. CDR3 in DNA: TGTGCCAGCAGCTTAGGGACATCTGGGGGCTACACCTTC.

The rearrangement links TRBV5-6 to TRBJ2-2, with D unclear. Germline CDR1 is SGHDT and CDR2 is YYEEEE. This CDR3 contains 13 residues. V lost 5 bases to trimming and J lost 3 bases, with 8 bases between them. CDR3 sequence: CASSPDYTGELFF. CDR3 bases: TGTGCCAGCAGTCCCGACTACACCGGGGAGCTGTTTTTT.

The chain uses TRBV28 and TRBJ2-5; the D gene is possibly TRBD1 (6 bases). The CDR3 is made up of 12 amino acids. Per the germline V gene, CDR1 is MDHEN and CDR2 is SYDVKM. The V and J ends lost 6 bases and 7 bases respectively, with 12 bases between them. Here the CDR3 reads CASRPDSPTQYF. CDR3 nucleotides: TGTGCCAGCAGACCGGACAGCCCGACCCAGTACTTC.

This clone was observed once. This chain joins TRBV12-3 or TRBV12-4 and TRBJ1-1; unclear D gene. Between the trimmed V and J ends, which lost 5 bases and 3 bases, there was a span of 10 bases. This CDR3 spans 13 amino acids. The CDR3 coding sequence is TGTGCCAGCAGTCTGTACTTGGACACTGAAGCTTTCTTT. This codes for CASSLYLDTEAFF.

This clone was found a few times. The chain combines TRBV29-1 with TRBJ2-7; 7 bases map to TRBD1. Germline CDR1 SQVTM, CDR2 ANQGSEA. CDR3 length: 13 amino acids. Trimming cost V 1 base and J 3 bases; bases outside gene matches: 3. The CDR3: CSVEGQGNYEQYF. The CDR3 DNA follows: TGCAGCGTTGAAGGACAGGGTAACTACGAGCAGTACTTC.

The CDR3 spells CASRAGQGGNQPQHF. CDR3 coding DNA: TGTGCCAGCAGGGCTGGACAGGGAGGGAATCAGCCCCAGCATTTT. This rearrangement joins TRBV2 to TRBJ1-5; 8 bases are a match to TRBD1. Germline V gene data show CDR1 as SNHLY and CDR2 as FYNNEI. This CDR3 is built from 15 residues. V was clipped by 6 bases and J by 4 bases; unmatched bases: 8.

CDR3 DNA: TGTGCCAGCAGCCCGAAGACAGGACACACCGGGGAGCTGTTTTTT. Amino acid sequence: CASSPKTGHTGELFF. This chain joins TRBV9 and TRBJ2-2; D perhaps matches TRBD1 (6 bases). Germline V gives CDR1 SGDLS, CDR2 YYNGEE. This CDR3 has 15 amino acids. Trimming left V 4 bases short and J 3 bases short, with 13 bases between.

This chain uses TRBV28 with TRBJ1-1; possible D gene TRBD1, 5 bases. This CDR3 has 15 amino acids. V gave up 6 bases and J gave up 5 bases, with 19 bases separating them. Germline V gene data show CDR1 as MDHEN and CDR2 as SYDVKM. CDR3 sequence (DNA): TGTGCCAGCAGCTCCTACAGGTACCGAACAACTGAAGCTTTCTTT. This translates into CASSSYRYRTTEAFF.

CDR3 nucleotide sequence: TGTGCCAGCAGCTTGGGGGGTAAGGATGGCTACACCTTC. Protein sequence: CASSLGGKDGYTF. This chain links TRBV13 with TRBJ1-2; a possible D gene is TRBD1 (5 bases). Looked up from germline, CDR1 is PRHDT and CDR2 is FYEKMQ (reference sequence). There are 13 residues in the CDR3. V lost 3 bases and J 6 bases, leaving 11 bases between the germline ends.

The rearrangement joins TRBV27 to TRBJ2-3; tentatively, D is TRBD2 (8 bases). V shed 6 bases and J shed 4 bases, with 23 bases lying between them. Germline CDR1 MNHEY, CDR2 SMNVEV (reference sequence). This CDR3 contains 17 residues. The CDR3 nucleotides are TGTGCCAGCAGGAGACAGGGTGTCGGGAGGGTGGCAGATACGCAGTATTTT. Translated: CASRRQGVGRVADTQYF.

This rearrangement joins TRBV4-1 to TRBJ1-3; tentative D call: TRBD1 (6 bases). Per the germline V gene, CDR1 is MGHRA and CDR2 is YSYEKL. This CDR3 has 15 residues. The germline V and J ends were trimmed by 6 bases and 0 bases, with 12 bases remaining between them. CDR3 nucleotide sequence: TGCGCCAGCAGTCTGGGGACACCCTCTGGAAACACCATATATTTT. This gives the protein CASSLGTPSGNTIYF.

CDR3 protein: CASSRLSGSYNEQFF. CDR3 DNA: TGTGCCAGCAGCCGCCTTAGCGGGAGTTACAATGAGCAGTTCTTC. The chain links TRBV3-1 (or the pseudogene TRBV3-2) to TRBJ2-1; TRBD2 matches at 9 bases. V gave up 4 bases and J gave up 4 bases; unmatched junction bases: 5. Germline V gene data show CDR1 as LGHDT and CDR2 as YNNKEL (reference sequence). The CDR3 runs to 15 residues.

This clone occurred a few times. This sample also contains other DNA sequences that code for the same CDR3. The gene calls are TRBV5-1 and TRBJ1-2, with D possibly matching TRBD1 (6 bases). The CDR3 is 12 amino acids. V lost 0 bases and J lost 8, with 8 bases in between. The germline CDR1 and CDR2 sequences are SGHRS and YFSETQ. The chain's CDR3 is CASSLEQGGYTF. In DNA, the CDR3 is TGCGCCAGCAGCTTGGAACAGGGCGGCTACACCTTC.

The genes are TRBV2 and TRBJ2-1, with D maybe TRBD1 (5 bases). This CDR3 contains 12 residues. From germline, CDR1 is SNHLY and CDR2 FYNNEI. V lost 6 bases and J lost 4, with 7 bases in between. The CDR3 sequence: CASRDNYNEQFF. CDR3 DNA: TGTGCCAGCAGGGACAATTACAATGAGCAGTTCTTC.